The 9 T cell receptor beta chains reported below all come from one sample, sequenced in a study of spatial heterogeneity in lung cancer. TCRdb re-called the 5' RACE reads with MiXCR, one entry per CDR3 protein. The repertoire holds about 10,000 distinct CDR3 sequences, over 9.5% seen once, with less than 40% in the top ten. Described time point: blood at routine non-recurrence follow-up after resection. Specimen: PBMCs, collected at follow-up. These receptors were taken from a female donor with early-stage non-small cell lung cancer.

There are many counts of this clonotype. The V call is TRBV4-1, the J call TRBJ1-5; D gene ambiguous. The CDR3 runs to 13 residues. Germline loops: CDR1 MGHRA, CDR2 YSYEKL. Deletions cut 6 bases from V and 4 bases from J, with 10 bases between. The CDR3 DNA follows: TGCGCCAGCAGAAAGGTCGCAAATCAGCCCCAGCATTTT. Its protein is CASRKVANQPQHF.

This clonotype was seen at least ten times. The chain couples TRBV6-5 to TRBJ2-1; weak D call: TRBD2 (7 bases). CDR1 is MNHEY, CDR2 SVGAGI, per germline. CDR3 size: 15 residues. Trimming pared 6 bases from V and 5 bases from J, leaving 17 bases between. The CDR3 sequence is CASSLRGGRDNEQFF. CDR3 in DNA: TGTGCCAGCAGCCTACGCGGGGGCAGGGACAATGAGCAGTTCTTC.

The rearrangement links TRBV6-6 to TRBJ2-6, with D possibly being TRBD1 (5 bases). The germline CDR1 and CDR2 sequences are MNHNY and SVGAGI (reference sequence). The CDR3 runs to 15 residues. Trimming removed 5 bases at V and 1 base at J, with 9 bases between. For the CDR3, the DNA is TGTGCCAGCAGTCTCCAGGGTTCTGGGGCCAACGTCCTGACTTTC. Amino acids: CASSLQGSGANVLTF.

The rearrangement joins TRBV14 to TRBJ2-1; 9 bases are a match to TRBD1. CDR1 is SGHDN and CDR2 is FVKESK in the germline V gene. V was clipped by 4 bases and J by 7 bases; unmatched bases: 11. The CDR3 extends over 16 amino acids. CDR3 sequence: CASSPVSGTGWNEQFF. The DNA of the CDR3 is TGTGCCAGCAGCCCCGTATCCGGGACAGGGTGGAATGAGCAGTTCTTC.

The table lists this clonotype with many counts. The CDR3 nucleotides are TGTGCCAGCAGTTACTCCCCTAGCGGGAGTTTCGAGCAGTACTTC. This sequence encodes CASSYSPSGSFEQYF. The chain combines TRBV6-6 with TRBJ2-7; 10 bases are a match to TRBD2. The J segment lost 6 bases and the V segment lost 0 bases, leaving 5 bases of the junction unmatched. The CDR3 covers 15 residues. Per the germline V gene, CDR1 is MNHNY and CDR2 is SVGAGI (reference sequence).

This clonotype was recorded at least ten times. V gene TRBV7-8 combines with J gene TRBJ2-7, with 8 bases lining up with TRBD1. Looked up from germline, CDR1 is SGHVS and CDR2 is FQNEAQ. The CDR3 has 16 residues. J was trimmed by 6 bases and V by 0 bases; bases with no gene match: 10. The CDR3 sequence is CASSLAGPTGVSEQYF. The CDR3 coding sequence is TGTGCCAGCAGCTTAGCGGGGCCGACAGGGGTTAGCGAGCAGTACTTC.

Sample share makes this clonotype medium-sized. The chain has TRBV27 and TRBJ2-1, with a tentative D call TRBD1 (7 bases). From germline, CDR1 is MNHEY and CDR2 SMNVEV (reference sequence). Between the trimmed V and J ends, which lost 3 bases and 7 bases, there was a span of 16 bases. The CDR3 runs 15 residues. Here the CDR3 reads CASSLQGGTVNEQFF. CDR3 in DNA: TGTGCCAGCAGTTTGCAGGGGGGTACCGTTAATGAGCAGTTCTTC.

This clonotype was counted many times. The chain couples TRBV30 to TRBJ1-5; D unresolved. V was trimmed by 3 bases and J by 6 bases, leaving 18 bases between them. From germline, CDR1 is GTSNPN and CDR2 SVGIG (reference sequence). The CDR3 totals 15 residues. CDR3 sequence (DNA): TGTGCCTGGAGACCCAGTTCGGCAGGCTCTCAGCCCCAGCATTTT. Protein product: CAWRPSSAGSQPQHF.

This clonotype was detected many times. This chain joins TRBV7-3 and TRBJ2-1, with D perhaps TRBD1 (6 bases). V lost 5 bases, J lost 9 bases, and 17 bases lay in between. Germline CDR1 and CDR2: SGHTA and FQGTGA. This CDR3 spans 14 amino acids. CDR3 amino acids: CASSPDSYVREQFF. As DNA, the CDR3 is TGTGCCAGCAGCCCGGACAGCTACGTACGTGAGCAGTTCTTC. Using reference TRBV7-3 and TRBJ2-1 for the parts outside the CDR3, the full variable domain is GAGVSQTPSNKVTEKGKYVELRCDPISGHTALYWYRQSLGQGPEFLIYFQGTGAADDSGLPNDRFFAVRPEGSVSTLKIQRTERGDSAVYLCASSPDSYVREQFFGPGTRLTVL.